This T cell receptor beta chain originates from a study of blood T cell repertoires in COVID-19. Sequenced by immunoSEQ multiplex PCR; TCRdb stores in-frame clones only, minus some. The sample has around 200,000 clones; approximately 80% are singletons. Material for sequencing was peripheral blood. The sequence derives from a human donor in a cohort sampled during active COVID-19.

In DNA, the CDR3 is TGTGCCAGTAGTATCCCCACCGGGACAGGTTTGATTCAGTACTTC. This translates into CASSIPTGTGLIQYF. The chain joins TRBV19 to TRBJ2-7; the match to TRBD1 covers 8 bases. Trimming at V came to 3 bases and at J to 10 bases, leaving 14 bases not matched to a gene. Germline CDR1 and CDR2: LNHDA and SQIVND (reference sequence). This CDR3 is 15 amino acids long.